These 15 T cell receptor beta chains originate from one sample sequenced in a study of cytotoxic CD8 clonotypes in ibrutinib-treated CLL (dated by TCRdb to the early 2020s). Library generation was performed with the immunoSEQ multiplex PCR assay. In its TCRdb copy, this immuneACCESS table keeps in-frame sequences only and misses some clones. Where compared with another copy, unresolved V genes explain less than half of these, and the others have no known cause. This sample is represented by more than 140,000 clones; around 77% of them were singletons. In total, the top ten clones hold less than 30% of the sample. The sample's time point label is to be understood as: 12 months on ibrutinib. The starting material was PBMCs, obtained after 12 months of ibrutinib treatment. These receptors all come from a human donor with chronic lymphocytic leukemia.

V usage is TRBV7-2 and J usage is TRBJ2-7; the D is unclear. CDR3 size: 11 residues. Trimming removed 5 bases at V and 2 bases at J, with 4 bases between. Germline assignment: CDR1 SGHTA and CDR2 FQGNSA. CDR3 protein: CASSRTYEQYF. As DNA, the CDR3 is TGTGCCAGCAGCCGTACCTACGAGCAGTACTTC.

This clone has just a few counts. The CDR3 here is CASSELGSYNEQFF. In nucleotides, the CDR3 is TGTGCCAGCAGTGAACTGGGTTCCTACAATGAGCAGTTCTTC. The chain employs TRBV6-5 and TRBJ2-1; D uncertain. Germline V gene sequence: CDR1 MNHEY, CDR2 SVGAGI. The CDR3 loop spans 14 amino acids. With 5 bases removed from V and 1 base from J, the gap between germline ends came to 9 bases.

The J gene is TRBJ2-7, the V gene TRBV18, with 9 bases fitting TRBD1. The CDR3 sequence is 16 residues long. Germline V CDR1 and CDR2: KGHSH, LQKENI. The V gene end was trimmed by 5 bases and the J gene end by 0 bases; junction bases not matched to a gene: 8. The CDR3 sequence is CASSADRGGSSYEQYF. The CDR3 bases are TGTGCCAGCTCAGCGGACAGGGGAGGGAGCTCCTACGAGCAGTACTTC. The variable domain in full, completed from reference TRBV18 and TRBJ2-7, reads NAGVMQNPRHLVRRRGQEARLRCSPMKGHSHVYWYRQLPEEGLKFMVYLQKENIIDESGMPKERFSAEFPKEGPSILRIQQVVRGDSAAYFCASSADRGGSSYEQYFGPGTRLTVT.

The CDR3 nucleotides read TGTGCCAGCAGCCAAGATCAAGGGGGGCTTCAGCCCCAGCATTTT. Its translation is CASSQDQGGLQPQHF. The chain combines TRBV4-2 with TRBJ1-5; D is possibly TRBD1 (6 bases). V was clipped by 0 bases and J by 6 bases, with 12 bases between them. Germline values: CDR1 LGHNA, CDR2 YNFKEQ. CDR3 length equals 15 residues.

This chain uses TRBV2 with TRBJ1-4, with D hard to call. The CDR3 is made up of 15 amino acids. Per the germline V gene, CDR1 is SNHLY and CDR2 is FYNNEI. Trimming pared 0 bases from V and 0 bases from J, leaving 5 bases between. The CDR3 sequence is CASSEAYATNEKLFF. CDR3 coding DNA: TGTGCCAGCAGTGAAGCGTATGCAACTAATGAAAAACTGTTTTTT.

This clone has just a few counts. The V call is TRBV5-6, the J call TRBJ2-7; 8 nucleotides line up with TRBD2. There are 14 residues in the CDR3. The germline gives CDR1 SGHDT, CDR2 YYEEEE. V lost 0 bases and J lost 4; bases outside the gene matches: 3. CDR3 region: CASSLGTSIYEQYF. In DNA form, the CDR3 reads TGTGCCAGCAGCTTGGGGACTAGCATTTACGAGCAGTACTTC. Complete variable domain (other parts from reference TRBV5-6 and TRBJ2-7): DAGVTQSPTHLIKTRGQQVTLRCSPKSGHDTVSWYQQALGQGPQFIFQYYEEEERQRGNFPDRFSGHQFPNYSSELNVNALLLGDSALYLCASSLGTSIYEQYFGPGTRLTVT.

This sequence joins TRBV6-5 and TRBJ2-7, with D perhaps given as TRBD1 or TRBD2 (5 bases each). V gave up 7 bases and J gave up 0 bases, with 16 bases separating them. The CDR3 is 15 residues long. CDR1 is MNHEY, CDR2 SVGAGI, per germline. The CDR3 loop reads CASKSSGTSSYEQYF. In DNA form, the CDR3 reads TGTGCCAGCAAATCATCCGGGACGAGCTCCTACGAGCAGTACTTC.

This clone was seen only a few times. Other DNA variants within this sample encode the same CDR3. The V call is TRBV6-5, the J call TRBJ1-6; no firm D call. The length of the CDR3 is 12 residues. CDR1 and CDR2 (germline): MNHEY, SVGAGI. Trimming removed 2 bases at V and 7 bases at J, with 3 bases between. For the CDR3, the DNA is TGTGCCAGCAGTTACCCCAATTCACCCCTCCACTTT. Its protein is CASSYPNSPLHF.

The chain links TRBV28 to TRBJ1-1, with 7 bases fitting TRBD1. The germline V gene has CDR1 MDHEN and CDR2 SYDVKM. V lost 3 bases and J lost 7; bases outside the gene matches: 5. The CDR3 totals 13 residues. The CDR3 loop is CASSFGTVLEAFF. The CDR3 DNA reads TGTGCCAGCAGTTTCGGGACAGTCCTTGAAGCTTTCTTT.

The rearrangement uses TRBV9 and TRBJ2-3; TRBD1 matches at 8 bases. The trim removed 2 bases at V and 1 base at J, leaving 3 bases unmatched. This CDR3 comprises 15 residues. The germline V gene encodes CDR1 SGDLS and CDR2 YYNGEE. As DNA, the CDR3 is TGTGCCAGCAGCGTTGGACAGGGAGGCACAGATACGCAGTATTTT. This sequence encodes CASSVGQGGTDTQYF.

The chain carries TRBV7-8 and TRBJ1-3; a weak D match, TRBD1 (5 bases). Germline V gives CDR1 SGHVS, CDR2 FQNEAQ. The length of the CDR3 is 15 residues. V was trimmed by 4 bases and J by 3 bases, leaving 13 bases between them. CDR3 nucleotide sequence: TGTGCCAGCAGCTCAACCCAGGGTATTGGAAACACCATATATTTT. This sequence encodes CASSSTQGIGNTIYF.

The V call is TRBV7-9, the J call TRBJ2-7; 7 nucleotides match TRBD1. The ends lost 5 bases at V and 3 bases at J; junction bases unmatched: 7. Germline CDR1 SEHNR, CDR2 FQNEAQ (reference sequence). The CDR3 contains 14 residues. CDR3 loop: CASSRQGTLYEQYF. Here the CDR3 DNA reads TGTGCCAGCAGCCGACAGGGAACTCTCTACGAGCAGTACTTC.

V usage is TRBV2 and J usage is TRBJ1-1, with D unclear. CDR1 and CDR2 (germline): SNHLY, FYNNEI. This CDR3 contains 11 residues. V shed 7 bases and J shed 8 bases, with 11 bases lying between them. CDR3 coding DNA: TGTGCCAGCACAGAGATGACGGAAGCTTTCTTT. The encoded protein is CASTEMTEAFF.

The rearrangement links TRBV10-3 to TRBJ2-5; 9 positions match TRBD1. V lost 7 bases to trimming and J lost 2 bases; unmatched junction nucleotides: 5. There are 14 residues in the CDR3. Germline V gene sequence: CDR1 ENHRY, CDR2 SYGVKD. The CDR3, as DNA: TGTGCCATCAAGATCGGACAGGGGCAAGAGACCCAGTACTTC. It is translated as CAIKIGQGQETQYF.

The V and J genes are TRBV14 and TRBJ1-5, with unresolved D. V gave up 0 bases and J gave up 7 bases, with 16 bases separating them. Germline V CDR1 and CDR2: SGHDN, FVKESK. The CDR3 length is 16 residues. The CDR3 DNA follows: TGTGCCAGCAGCCAAGATAGCGGGGTTCATATGCAGCCCCAGCATTTT. This codes for CASSQDSGVHMQPQHF.